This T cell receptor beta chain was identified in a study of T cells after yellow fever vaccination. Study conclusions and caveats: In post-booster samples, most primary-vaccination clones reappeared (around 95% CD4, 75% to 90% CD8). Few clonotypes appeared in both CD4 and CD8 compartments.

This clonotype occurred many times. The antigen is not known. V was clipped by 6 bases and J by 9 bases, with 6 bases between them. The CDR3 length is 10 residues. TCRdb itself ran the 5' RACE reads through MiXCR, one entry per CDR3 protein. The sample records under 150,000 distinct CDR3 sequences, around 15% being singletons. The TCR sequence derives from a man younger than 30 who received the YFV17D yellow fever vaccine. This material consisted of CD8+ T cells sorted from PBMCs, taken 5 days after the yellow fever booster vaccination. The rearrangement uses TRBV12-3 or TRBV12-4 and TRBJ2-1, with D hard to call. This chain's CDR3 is CASSGPEQFF. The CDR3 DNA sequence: TGTGCCAGCAGCGGACCTGAGCAGTTCTTC.